The rows below give T cell receptor beta chains drawn from one sample of a study of Graves' ophthalmopathy and Graves' hyperthyroidism. TCRdb recomputed calls from the multiplex PCR reads with MiXCR, one row per CDR3 protein. The table has around 600,000 distinct CDR3 sequences, about two fifths seen once. The sequenced sample consisted of peripheral blood. Every receptor here comes from an adult man with Graves' ophthalmopathy. Each CDR3 is given with its conserved first and last residue. Each record gives: V gene, clone size, J gene, D gene, CDR3 protein, CDR3 DNA. A D gene is named only where the DNA matches it firmly. Rows give clone size only sometimes, using once, few, many, or a class for an expanded clone.

TRBV5-1	many	TRBJ2-6	NA	CASSQTWSGANVLTF	TGCGCCAGCAGCCAAACGTGGTCTGGGGCCAACGTCCTGACTTTC
TRBV29-1	many	TRBJ2-7	NA	CSVSSGPYEQYF	TGCAGCGTGTCGTCAGGTCCTTACGAGCAGTACTTC
TRBV25-1	NA	TRBJ2-2	NA	CASSHRTNTGELFF	TGTGCCAGCAGCCACAGGACCAACACCGGGGAGCTGTTTTTT
TRBV5-1	many	TRBJ1-3	NA	CASSLGFTSGNTIYF	TGCGCCAGCAGCTTGGGGTTCACCTCTGGAAACACCATATATTTT
TRBV27	many	TRBJ1-2	NA	CASRTHYGYTF	TGTGCCAGCCGTACGCACTATGGCTACACCTTC
TRBV7-2	NA	TRBJ1-6	NA	CASSRTSSYNSPLHF	TGTGCCAGCAGCCGGACTTCCAGCTATAATTCACCCCTCCACTTT
TRBV7-3	many	TRBJ1-1	TRBD1	CASSLAGRGGTEAFF	TGTGCCAGCAGCTTAGCGGGCAGGGGGGGCACTGAAGCTTTCTTT
TRBV20-1	NA	TRBJ1-2	NA	CSVGSSRAGGGGYTF	TGCAGTGTGGGGAGTAGTCGGGCCGGGGGCGGTGGCTACACCTTC
TRBV11-2	many	TRBJ1-2	NA	CASSRLGGGSGYTF	TGTGCCAGCAGCCGCCTAGGAGGGGGTAGTGGCTACACCTTC
TRBV29-1	NA	TRBJ1-1	NA	CSVTRGTNTEAFF	TGCAGCGTTACCCGGGGCACGAACACTGAAGCTTTCTTT
TRBV7-9	many	TRBJ1-5	NA	CASSPGPHQPQHF	TGTGCCAGCAGCCCAGGGCCTCATCAGCCCCAGCATTTT
TRBV11-2	NA	TRBJ2-2	NA	CASSSRQGGDTGELFF	TGTGCCAGCAGCTCGCGACAGGGAGGAGACACCGGGGAGCTGTTTTTT
TRBV7-2	NA	TRBJ2-5	TRBD2	CAGAVPSGGETQYF	TGTGCCGGGGCCGTACCAAGCGGGGGTGAGACCCAGTACTTC
TRBV12-3/TRBV12-4	NA	TRBJ2-5	NA	CASSLYGRESGQETQYF	TGTGCCAGCAGTTTGTATGGAAGGGAAAGCGGACAAGAGACCCAGTACTTC
TRBV29-1	NA	TRBJ2-7	TRBD1	CSSQGPYEQYF	TGCAGCTCACAGGGGCCCTACGAGCAGTACTTC
TRBV2	NA	TRBJ2-1	NA	CASSLEGDEQFF	TGTGCCAGCAGCTTAGAGGGGGATGAGCAGTTCTTC
TRBV10-3	NA	TRBJ1-2	NA	CAISERENYGYTF	TGTGCCATCAGTGAGAGGGAGAACTATGGCTACACCTTC
TRBV10-2	NA	TRBJ2-2	TRBD2	CASRDGGDTGELFF	TGCGCCAGCAGAGACGGGGGGGACACCGGGGAGCTGTTTTTT
TRBV19	many	TRBJ1-5	TRBD1	CASSYGTGYSNQPQHF	TGTGCCAGTAGTTATGGGACAGGGTATAGCAATCAGCCCCAGCATTTT
TRBV12-3/TRBV12-4	many	TRBJ2-5	NA	CASTLGGGLVTQYF	TGTGCCAGCACCCTAGGGGGGGGCTTGGTGACCCAGTACTTC
TRBV10-3	NA	TRBJ2-5	TRBD2	CAISESGLADNQETQYF	TGTGCCATCAGTGAGTCGGGGCTAGCGGATAACCAAGAGACCCAGTACTTC
TRBV10-3	many	TRBJ1-5	NA	CATGPNNQPQHF	TGTGCCACTGGGCCCAACAATCAGCCCCAGCATTTT
TRBV2	many	TRBJ1-2	NA	CASRGPTGGYTF	TGTGCCAGCAGGGGACCTACCGGTGGCTACACCTTC
TRBV19	NA	TRBJ1-5	NA	CAGSIGGNQPQHF	TGTGCCGGTAGTATTGGGGGGAATCAGCCCCAGCATTTT
TRBV4-2	many	TRBJ2-7	NA	CASSPRLAYEQYF	TGTGCCAGCAGCCCACGTCTAGCGTACGAGCAGTACTTC
TRBV6-4	NA	TRBJ2-5	TRBD1	CASRTGYGAKETQYF	TGTGCCAGCAGGACAGGGTACGGGGCCAAAGAGACCCAGTACTTC
TRBV5-1	NA	TRBJ2-7	TRBD2	CASSPSPGTSDYEQYF	TGCGCCAGCAGCCCAAGTCCCGGGACTAGCGACTACGAGCAGTACTTC
TRBV10-3	few	TRBJ2-7	NA	CASSDSLYTHYEQYF	TGTGCCAGCAGTGACTCGCTGTACACCCACTACGAGCAGTACTTC
TRBV14	many	TRBJ1-1	NA	CASSQAAVWEEAFF	TGTGCCAGCAGCCAAGCGGCCGTTTGGGAGGAGGCTTTCTTT
TRBV4-1	few	TRBJ2-7	TRBD2	CASSQGTRGEQYF	TGCGCCAGCAGCCAAGGGACTAGGGGCGAGCAGTACTTC
TRBV15	many	TRBJ1-5	NA	CATSRDRGLNQPQHF	TGTGCCACCAGCAGGGACCGGGGACTAAATCAGCCCCAGCATTTT
TRBV7-3	NA	TRBJ1-3	NA	CASSPQGGTANTIYF	TGTGCCAGCAGTCCTCAAGGGGGGACGGCTAACACCATATATTTT
TRBV10-2	NA	TRBJ2-5	TRBD2	CASSEALAGGPKETQYF	TGCGCCAGCAGTGAAGCACTAGCGGGGGGGCCGAAAGAGACCCAGTACTTC
TRBV19	many	TRBJ2-5	NA	CASSITTQETQYF	TGTGCCAGTAGTATTACAACTCAAGAGACCCAGTACTTC
TRBV19	many	TRBJ1-6	NA	CASTGGEHPNSPLHF	TGTGCCAGTACCGGGGGGGAGCACCCAAATTCACCCCTCCACTTT
TRBV24-1	many	TRBJ2-7	TRBD1	CATSDSRQGDYEQYF	TGTGCCACCAGTGATTCCAGACAGGGGGACTACGAGCAGTACTTC
TRBV10-3	many	TRBJ2-7	TRBD2	CAIRGTSGNGYEQYF	TGTGCCATCAGAGGGACTAGCGGGAATGGCTACGAGCAGTACTTC
TRBV24-1	NA	TRBJ1-5	TRBD1	CATSDRQGGYQPQHF	TGTGCCACCAGTGACCGACAGGGGGGATATCAGCCCCAGCATTTT
TRBV5-1	few	TRBJ2-7	TRBD2	CASSPRLAGSEQYF	TGCGCCAGCAGCCCGAGACTAGCGGGGTCCGAGCAGTACTTC
TRBV30	NA	TRBJ1-2	TRBD1	CAWSDGGTGLSVSRYTF	TGTGCCTGGAGTGATGGGGGGACAGGCTTAAGCGTTAGTCGCTACACCTTC
TRBV10-3	many	TRBJ2-7	NA	CANGPFTYEQYF	TGTGCCAACGGGCCCTTTACCTACGAGCAGTACTTC
TRBV12-5	many	TRBJ2-5	NA	CASGLGRRETQYF	TGTGCTAGTGGTTTGGGGAGGAGAGAGACCCAGTACTTC
TRBV6-1	few	TRBJ1-2	NA	CASPLPRGGRYGYTF	TGTGCCAGCCCACTTCCGAGGGGGGGACGCTATGGCTACACCTTC
TRBV12-5	few	TRBJ2-7	TRBD1	CASGTSRQGPSTYEQYF	TGTGCTAGTGGCACTTCCCGACAGGGGCCATCGACATACGAGCAGTACTTC
TRBV7-2	few	TRBJ1-1	TRBD1	CASSLNRRGVTEAFF	TGTGCCAGCAGCTTAAATCGCAGGGGGGTTACTGAAGCTTTCTTT
TRBV10-3	NA	TRBJ1-1	TRBD1	CATTQGAMNTEAFF	TGTGCCACAACACAGGGGGCTATGAACACTGAAGCTTTCTTT
TRBV7-2	many	TRBJ2-7	NA	CASSLSAETYEQYF	TGTGCCAGCAGCTTATCGGCCGAGACCTACGAGCAGTACTTC
TRBV6-5	many	TRBJ2-5	TRBD2	CASSYSPAGEETQYF	TGTGCCAGCAGTTACTCGCCAGCGGGGGAAGAGACCCAGTACTTC
TRBV12-3/TRBV12-4	NA	TRBJ2-3	NA	CASGLSSTDTQYF	TGTGCTAGTGGTCTTTCTAGCACAGATACGCAGTATTTT
TRBV19	NA	TRBJ1-6	TRBD1	CASTRDRAAPLHF	TGTGCCAGTACAAGGGACAGGGCTGCACCCCTCCACTTT
TRBV2	few	TRBJ2-5	NA	CASKGTFLGGRGQETQYF	TGTGCCAGCAAAGGGACGTTTTTAGGAGGAAGAGGACAAGAGACCCAGTACTTC
TRBV5-8	many	TRBJ1-4	NA	CASSGGLKLFF	TGTGCCAGCAGCGGTGGGCTAAAACTGTTTTTT
TRBV10-3	NA	TRBJ1-1	NA	CAIGSYEYPNSEAFF	TGTGCCATCGGTTCCTACGAGTATCCGAACAGTGAAGCTTTCTTT
TRBV10-2	NA	TRBJ2-7	TRBD1	CASMPGQGDYEQYF	TGCGCCAGCATGCCGGGACAGGGGGACTACGAGCAGTACTTC